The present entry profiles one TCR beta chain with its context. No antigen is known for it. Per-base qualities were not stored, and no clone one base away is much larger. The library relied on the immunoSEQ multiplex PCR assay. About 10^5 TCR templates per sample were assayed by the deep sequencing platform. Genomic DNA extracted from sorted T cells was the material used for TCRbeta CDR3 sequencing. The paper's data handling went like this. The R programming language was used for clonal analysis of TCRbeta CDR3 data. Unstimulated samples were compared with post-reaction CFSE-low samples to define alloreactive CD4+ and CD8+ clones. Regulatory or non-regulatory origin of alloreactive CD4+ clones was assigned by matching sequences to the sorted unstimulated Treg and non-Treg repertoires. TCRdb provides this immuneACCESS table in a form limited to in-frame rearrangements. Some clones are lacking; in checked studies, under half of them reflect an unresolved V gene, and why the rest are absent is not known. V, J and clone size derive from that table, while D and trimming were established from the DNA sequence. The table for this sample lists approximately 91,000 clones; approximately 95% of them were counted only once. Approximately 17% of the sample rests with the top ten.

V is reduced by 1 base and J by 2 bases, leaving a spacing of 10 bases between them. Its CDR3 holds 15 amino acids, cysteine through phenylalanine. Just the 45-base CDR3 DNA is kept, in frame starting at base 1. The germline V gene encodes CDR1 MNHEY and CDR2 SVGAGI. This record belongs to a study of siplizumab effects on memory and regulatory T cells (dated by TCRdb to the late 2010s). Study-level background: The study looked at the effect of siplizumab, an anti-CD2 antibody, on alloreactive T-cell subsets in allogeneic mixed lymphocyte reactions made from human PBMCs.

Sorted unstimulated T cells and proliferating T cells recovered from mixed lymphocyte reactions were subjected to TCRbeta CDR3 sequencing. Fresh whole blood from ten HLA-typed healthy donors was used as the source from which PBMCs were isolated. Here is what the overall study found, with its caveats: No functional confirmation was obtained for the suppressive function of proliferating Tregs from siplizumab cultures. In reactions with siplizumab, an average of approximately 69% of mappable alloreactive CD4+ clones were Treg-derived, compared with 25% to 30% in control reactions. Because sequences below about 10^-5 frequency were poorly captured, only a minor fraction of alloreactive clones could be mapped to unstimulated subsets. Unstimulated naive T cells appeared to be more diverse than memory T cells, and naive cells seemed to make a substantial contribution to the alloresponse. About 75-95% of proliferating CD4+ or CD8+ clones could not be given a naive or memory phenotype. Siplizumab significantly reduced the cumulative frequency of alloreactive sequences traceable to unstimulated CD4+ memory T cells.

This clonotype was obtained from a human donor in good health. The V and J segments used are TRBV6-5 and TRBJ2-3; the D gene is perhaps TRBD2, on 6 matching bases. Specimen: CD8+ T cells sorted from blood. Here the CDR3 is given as CASSYFGGVTDTQYF. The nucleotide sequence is TGTGCCAGCAGTTACTTCGGGGGAGTCACAGATACGCAGTATTTT.